The subject of this entry is one T cell receptor beta chain. The junction shows a germline mismatch at one end, possibly a read error. The data were taken from a study of T cells in Graves' hyperthyroidism and ophthalmopathy. The CDR3 regions of TCR beta were amplified from RNA transcripts. The HTBI primer set drove a first-round RT-PCR of the TCR CDR3. MiXCR, applied by TCRdb to the multiplex PCR reads, yields one record per CDR3 protein. The data contain hundreds of thousands of distinct CDR3 sequences, about 43% of them singletons. CDR3 length: 15 amino acids. Germline V gives CDR1 ENHRY, CDR2 SYGVKD.

The source of this sequence is a woman between 18 and 30 years old with Graves' hyperthyroidism. The sample consisted of peripheral blood or thyroid tissue (not recorded which). This chain uses TRBV10-3 with TRBJ1-5, with 8 bases that match TRBD1. As DNA, the CDR3 is TGTGCCGTCAGTACAACAGGGGGGGAAGATCAGCCCCAGCATTTT. It translates to CAVSTTGGEDQPQHF.